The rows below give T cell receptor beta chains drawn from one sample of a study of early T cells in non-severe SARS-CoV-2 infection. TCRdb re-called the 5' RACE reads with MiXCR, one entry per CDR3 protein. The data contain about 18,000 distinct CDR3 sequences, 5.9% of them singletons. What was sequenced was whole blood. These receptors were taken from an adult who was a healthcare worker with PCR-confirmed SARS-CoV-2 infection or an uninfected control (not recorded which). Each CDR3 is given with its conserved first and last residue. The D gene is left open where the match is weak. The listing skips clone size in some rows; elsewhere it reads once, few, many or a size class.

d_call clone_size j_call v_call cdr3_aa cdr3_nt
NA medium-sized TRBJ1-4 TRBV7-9 CASTHREGNEKLFF TGTGCCAGCACGCACAGGGAGGGTAATGAAAAACTGTTTTTT
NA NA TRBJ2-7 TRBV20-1 CSATKAPPGTSYEQYF TGCAGTGCTACGAAGGCCCCCCCCGGGACCTCCTACGAGCAGTACTTC
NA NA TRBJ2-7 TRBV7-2 CASSLVGRGYEQYF TGTGCCAGCAGCTTAGTGGGCAGGGGTTACGAGCAGTACTTC
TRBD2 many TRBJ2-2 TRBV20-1 CSAAGTSGNTGELFF TGCAGTGCTGCCGGGACTAGCGGAAACACCGGGGAGCTGTTTTTT
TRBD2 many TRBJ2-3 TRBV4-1 CASSQAAGGPPDTQYF TGCGCCAGCAGTCAGGCAGCGGGAGGGCCTCCAGATACGCAGTATTTT
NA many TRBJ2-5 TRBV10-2 CASSGESAETQYF TGCGCCAGCAGTGGGGAGTCGGCAGAGACCCAGTACTTC
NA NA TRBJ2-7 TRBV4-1 CASSQDGTRGHEQYF TGCGCCAGCAGCCAAGATGGGACCAGGGGTCACGAGCAGTACTTC
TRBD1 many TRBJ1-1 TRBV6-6 CASRGQGERSKTEAFF TGTGCCAGCAGGGGACAGGGGGAGAGATCGAAAACTGAAGCTTTCTTT
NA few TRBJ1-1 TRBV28 CATYQVQAFF TGTGCCACCTACCAGGTTCAAGCTTTCTTT
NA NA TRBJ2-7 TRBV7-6 CASSLAGGGYEQYF TGTGCCAGCAGCTTAGCTGGGGGCGGGTACGAGCAGTACTTC
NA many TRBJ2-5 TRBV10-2 CASSDSGAGETQYF TGCGCCAGCAGTGATAGTGGCGCGGGAGAGACCCAGTACTTC
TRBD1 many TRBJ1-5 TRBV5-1 CASSLRGRELEPQHF TGCGCCAGCAGCTTGAGGGGGCGCGAGTTGGAGCCCCAGCATTTT
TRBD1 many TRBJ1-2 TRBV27 CASSYGTGEYGYTF TGTGCCAGCAGTTACGGGACAGGAGAATATGGCTACACCTTC
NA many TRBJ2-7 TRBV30 CAWSNRLGEQYF TGTGCCTGGAGTAACCGCCTTGGGGAGCAGTACTTC
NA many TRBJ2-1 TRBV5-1 CASSLISSEQFF TGCGCCAGCAGCTTGATCAGTAGTGAGCAGTTCTTC
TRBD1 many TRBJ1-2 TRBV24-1 CATSDSGGDYYGYTF TGTGCCACCAGTGATTCAGGGGGGGACTACTATGGCTACACCTTC
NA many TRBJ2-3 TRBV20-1 CSASLAGEGTDTQYF TGCAGTGCTAGTCTGGCAGGGGAGGGGACAGATACGCAGTATTTT
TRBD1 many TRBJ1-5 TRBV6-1 CASSDDRVSQPQHF TGTGCCAGCAGTGACGACAGGGTCAGTCAGCCCCAGCATTTT
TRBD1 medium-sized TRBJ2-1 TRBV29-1 CSAAGQEGAEQFF TGCAGCGCCGCGGGACAGGAGGGTGCTGAGCAGTTCTTC
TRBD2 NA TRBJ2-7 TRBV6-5 CASSLAGGPYEQYF TGTGCCAGCAGTCTAGCGGGAGGGCCCTACGAGCAGTACTTC
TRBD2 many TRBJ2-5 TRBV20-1 CSASVAGGQETQYF TGCAGTGCTAGTGTAGCGGGAGGCCAAGAGACCCAGTACTTC
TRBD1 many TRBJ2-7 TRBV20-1 CSALPGQGYEQYF TGCAGTGCTCTTCCTGGACAGGGTTACGAGCAGTACTTC
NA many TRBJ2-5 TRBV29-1 CSVERGAQETQYF TGCAGCGTTGAACGCGGGGCCCAAGAGACCCAGTACTTC